The clone carrying this TCR beta chain was detected only a few times. In TCRdb, the RACE reads were re-called with MiXCR into one record per CDR3 protein. The sample has 190,000 or so distinct CDR3 sequences, roughly a quarter seen once. The time point was: patch test 3, about 24 weeks after DPC sensitization. The sample's treatment: therapeutic diphenylcyclopropenone sensitization with weekly scalp DPC. The record originates from a study of human T cells and chemical hapten exposure. In the study overall: It was small differences in pooled library volume that mainly caused per-sample TCR yields to vary.

Trimming pared 0 bases from V and 1 base from J, leaving 12 bases between. This CDR3 is built from 16 residues. Looked up from germline, CDR1 is PRHDT and CDR2 is FYEKMQ (reference sequence). The sequence was collected from a woman aged 40 to 49 with alopecia areata. Some clones in this sample may be carry-over from other donors' samples. Sequences were derived from whole blood, sampled in connection with sensitization to the hapten diphenylcyclopropenone (DPC). The genes are TRBV13 and TRBJ1-1, with unresolved D. CDR3 nucleotide sequence: TGTGCCAGCAGCTTAGGCGGGCTTTCGACGAACACTGAAGCTTTCTTT. It specifies CASSLGGLSTNTEAFF.